This T cell receptor beta chain stems from a study of blood T cells in healthy people across ages (dated by TCRdb to between 2014 and 2016). Background for the entire study: In model experiments, template switching captured roughly one uniquely barcoded TCR beta cDNA molecule for every two T cells. Donors were grouped into four age groups: young (average approximately 16 years), middle-aged (39), aged (roughly 62) and long-lived (approximately 82). For two donors (one aged 18 to 30 and one aged 80 or older), the study analyzed two additional independent replicas of 1 million unique cDNA reads from the same blood draw. The study measured age-related changes in TCR beta repertoire diversity using deep sequencing normalized with unique cDNA molecular identifiers.

There are 13 amino acids in the CDR3, from cysteine to phenylalanine inclusive. Only CDR3 DNA remains: 39 bases, in frame from the first base. Trimming at the junction amounts to 2 bases on V and 2 bases on J, and the germline ends lie 9 bases apart. The germline V gene (reference sequence) supplies CDR1 DFQATT and CDR2 SNEGSKA. Library construction relied on 5' RACE. The run used an Illumina HiSeq 2500. A second PCR of roughly 6 to 11 cycles was run with a J-beta primer mix and a sample-barcoded 5' primer. Each TCR beta cDNA molecule received a unique molecular identifier from a template-switch 5' adaptor carrying 12 random nucleotides. Each sample yielded at least 2.5 million CDR3-containing paired-end reads. First-strand cDNA synthesis was performed from all RNA using the Mint cDNA synthesis kit, with priming by a TRBC-specific oligonucleotide. All cDNA was treated with uracil-DNA glycosylase and then went through a first 18-cycle PCR with the universal primers M1SS and BC2_uni_R. The paper's data handling went like this. For normalization, 1 million high-quality reads, each with a distinct molecular identifier, were randomly selected from each sample. Reads with shared molecular identifiers were discarded instead of being binned into consensus sequences. CDR3 identification, clonotype clustering and error correction used MiTCR with a Q25 quality threshold and the strictest error-elimination algorithm. A nonparametric unseen species model with Euler transformation was used to estimate lower-bound total TCR beta diversity. TCRdb reran the public reads through fastp at Q25 and MiXCR, keeping productive beta chains. Duplicate CDR3 protein sequences are folded into a single record with the most common DNA and genes. The V and J calls and clone size come from TCRdb's table, not from the authors' own analysis. The sample table lists around 520,000 distinct CDR3 sequences, about 28% of them with a count of one. In total, the top ten clones hold 3% to 4% of the sample.

Findings and caveats that apply to the study as a whole: The CMV infection status of donors was not known, potentially confounding age-related changes in expanded clonotypes. Compared with the aged group, the long-lived group had more naive CD4+ T cells, fewer expanded clones and increased TCR diversity, suggesting age selection. As age increased, observed TCR beta diversity per million T cells dropped in a roughly linear way, and a significant reduction was already evident by age 40. There was a strong correlation between observed TCR beta diversity and the percentage of naive T cells measured by flow cytometry. Estimates of total diversity based on one million sequenced T cells were regarded as lower bounds and as underestimates. Since profiling was done on bulk unsorted PBMCs, naive and antigen-experienced compartments could not be conclusively compared.

On this clonotype itself: Its antigen remains undetermined. The input lacks base qualities; no much larger clone sits a single base away.

The donors were roughly 38 Caucasian individuals from Russia, aged roughly 6 to 90 years, who were systemically healthy. About 10 milliliters of peripheral blood were collected from each donor into EDTA-treated Vacutainer tubes. Ficoll-Paque density-gradient centrifugation was used to isolate PBMCs, with at least 7 million obtained per sample. Trizol reagent was used to extract total RNA from the PBMCs, yielding at least 5 micrograms per sample. The percentages of naive CD45RAhigh/CD27high T cells were determined by flow cytometry on a PBMC aliquot from every donor. Another study also made use of these data, one on T cells of mothers and their children. According to the second study: Nine systemically healthy Caucasian individuals served as donors, namely three mothers together with their six children. cDNA synthesis consumed the entire amount of extracted RNA, loaded at approximately 1.4 ug RNA in each 15 ul reaction. In the second PCR, the M1S primer introduced both the sample barcodes and 2-4 random nucleotides. Over 9.5 million TCR beta CDR3 reads were obtained for each mother, and approximately 2.9 million reads were obtained for each child. In both related and unrelated pairs, thymic selection shapes the output of TCR recombination in a similar way, with inherited differences having only a minor effect. Related mother-child pairs always showed normalized repertoire overlap that was slightly higher than in unrelated mother-child pairs, though the difference was never significant. Persistent microchimeric T cell clones were not detected, at a sensitivity of 95 to 100 clones per million clonotypes. To look for features that set related mother-child pairs apart from unrelated individuals, the researchers ran deep NGS to compare the TCR beta repertoires of mothers and children. On average, the children were about 10 +/- 4 years old, while the mothers were roughly 40 +/- 4 years old. After adapters were ligated using NEBNext reagents, the libraries underwent 100+100 nt paired-end sequencing on an Illumina HiSeq 2000. Mother and child libraries were prepared a month apart and sequenced in separate runs to prevent cross-contamination. Each donor had between 500,000 and 2,000,000 distinct TCR beta clonotypes identified. Naive TCR beta clonotypes were estimated from low-frequency clonotypes matched to each donor's FACS-determined naive share, without sorting.

Sequencing was performed on blood. This TCR came from a boy younger than 10 in good health. Recombination linked TRBV20-1 to TRBJ2-5; no D gene call is confident. The DNA sequence follows: TGCAGTGCTAGACTGGTGTTACAAGAGACCCAGTACTTC. This codes for CSARLVLQETQYF.